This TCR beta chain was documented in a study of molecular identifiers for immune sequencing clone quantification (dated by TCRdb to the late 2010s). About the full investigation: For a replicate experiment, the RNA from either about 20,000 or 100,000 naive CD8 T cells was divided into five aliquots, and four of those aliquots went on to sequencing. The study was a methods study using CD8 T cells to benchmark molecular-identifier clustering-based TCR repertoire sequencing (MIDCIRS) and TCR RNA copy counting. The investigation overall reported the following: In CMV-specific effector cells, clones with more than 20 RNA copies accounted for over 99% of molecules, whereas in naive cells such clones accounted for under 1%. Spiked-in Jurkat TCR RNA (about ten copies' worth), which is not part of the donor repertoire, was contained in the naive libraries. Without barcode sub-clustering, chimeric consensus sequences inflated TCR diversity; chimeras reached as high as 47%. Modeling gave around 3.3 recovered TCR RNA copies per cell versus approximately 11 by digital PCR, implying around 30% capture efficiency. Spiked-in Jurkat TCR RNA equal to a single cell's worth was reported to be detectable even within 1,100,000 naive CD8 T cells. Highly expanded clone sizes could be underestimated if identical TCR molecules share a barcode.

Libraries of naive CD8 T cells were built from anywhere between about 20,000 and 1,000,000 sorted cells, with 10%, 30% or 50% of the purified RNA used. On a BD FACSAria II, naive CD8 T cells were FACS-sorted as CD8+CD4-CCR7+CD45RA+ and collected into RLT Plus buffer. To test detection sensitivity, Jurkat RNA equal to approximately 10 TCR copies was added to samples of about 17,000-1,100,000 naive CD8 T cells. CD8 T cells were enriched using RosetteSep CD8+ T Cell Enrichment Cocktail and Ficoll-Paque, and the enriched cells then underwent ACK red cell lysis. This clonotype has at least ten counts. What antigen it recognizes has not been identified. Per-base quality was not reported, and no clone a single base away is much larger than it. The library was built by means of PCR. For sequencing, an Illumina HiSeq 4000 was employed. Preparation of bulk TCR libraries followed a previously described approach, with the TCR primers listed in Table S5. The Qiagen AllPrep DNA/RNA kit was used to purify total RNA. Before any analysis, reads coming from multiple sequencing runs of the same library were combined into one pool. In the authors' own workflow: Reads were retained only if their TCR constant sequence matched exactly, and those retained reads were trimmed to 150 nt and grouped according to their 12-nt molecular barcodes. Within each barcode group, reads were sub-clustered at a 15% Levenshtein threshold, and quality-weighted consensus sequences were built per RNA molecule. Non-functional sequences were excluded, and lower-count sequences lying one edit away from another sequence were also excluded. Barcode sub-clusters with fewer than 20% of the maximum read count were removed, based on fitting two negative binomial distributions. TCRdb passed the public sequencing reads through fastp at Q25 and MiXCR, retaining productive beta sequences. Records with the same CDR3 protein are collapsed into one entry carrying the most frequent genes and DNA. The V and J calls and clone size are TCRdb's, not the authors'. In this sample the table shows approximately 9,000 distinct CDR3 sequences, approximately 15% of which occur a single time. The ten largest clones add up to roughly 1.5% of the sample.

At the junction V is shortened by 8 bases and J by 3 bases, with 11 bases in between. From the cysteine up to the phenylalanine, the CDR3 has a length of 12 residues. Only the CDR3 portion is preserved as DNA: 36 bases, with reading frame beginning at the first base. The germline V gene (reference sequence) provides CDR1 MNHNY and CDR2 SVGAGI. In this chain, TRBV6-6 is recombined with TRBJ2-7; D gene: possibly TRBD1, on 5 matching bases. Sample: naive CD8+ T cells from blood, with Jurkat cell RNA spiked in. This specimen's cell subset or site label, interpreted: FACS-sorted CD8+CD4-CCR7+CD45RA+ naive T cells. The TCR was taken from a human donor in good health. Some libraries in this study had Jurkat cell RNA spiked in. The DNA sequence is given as TGTGCCAGCGGGGCCAGTCTCTACGAGCAGTACTTC. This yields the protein CASGASLYEQYF.